These 30 T cell receptor beta chains came from one sample sequenced in a study of PD-1 blockade in classical Hodgkin lymphoma. Sequencing used immunoSEQ multiplex PCR; TCRdb keeps in-frame clones, though not all of them. The table includes 150,000 or so clones, about 78% detected once. After autologous stem cell transplantation all patients relapsed, and prior brentuximab vedotin exposure differed between cohorts. The sequencing here drew on peripheral blood mononuclear cells (PBMCs), taken before the second cycle of nivolumab. The source is a human donor with classical Hodgkin lymphoma.

In its sample, this clone was seen a few times. V gene TRBV5-6 combines with J gene TRBJ1-2; the D is unclear. The CDR3 is 13 amino acids. The V gene lost 0 bases and the J gene lost 4 bases, with 7 bases spanning the gap. Per the germline V gene, CDR1 is SGHDT and CDR2 is YYEEEE. DNA for the CDR3: TGTGCCAGCAGCTTGGGGCACCCCTATGGCTACACCTTC. Its translation: CASSLGHPYGYTF. The full variable domain, in which reference TRBV5-6 and TRBJ1-2 provide the parts outside the CDR3, is DAGVTQSPTHLIKTRGQQVTLRCSPKSGHDTVSWYQQALGQGPQFIFQYYEEEERQRGNFPDRFSGHQFPNYSSELNVNALLLGDSALYLCASSLGHPYGYTFGSGTRLTVV.

The genes are TRBV19 and TRBJ1-4; TRBD1 matches at 9 bases. The CDR3 spans 15 residues. V was pared by 8 bases and J by 3 bases, with 7 bases of the junction left unmatched. The V gene's germline CDR1 is LNHDA and CDR2 SQIVND (reference sequence). The CDR3 DNA is TGTGCCAGTCAAACATACAGGGGGCCTAATGAAAAACTGTTTTTT. It codes for CASQTYRGPNEKLFF.

The V gene is TRBV29-1, the J gene TRBJ1-1; TRBD1 matches 8 bases. The germline CDR1 and CDR2 sequences are SQVTM and ANQGSEA. CDR3 size: 10 residues. Trimming took 7 bases from V and 6 from J; bases not matched to a gene: 1. The CDR3 here is CSGDRSEAFF. The DNA for the CDR3 is TGCAGCGGGGACAGGTCTGAAGCTTTCTTT. Drawing the rest from reference TRBV29-1 and TRBJ1-1, the complete variable domain is SAVISQKPSRDICQRGTSLTIQCQVDSQVTMMFWYRQQPGQSLTLIATANQGSEATYESGFVIDKFPISRPNLTFSTLTVSNMSPEDSSIYLCSGDRSEAFFGQGTRLTVV.

The CDR3 DNA reads as TGTGCCAGCAGCTTAGGGTGGACAGTAGATACGCAGTATTTT. It yields the protein CASSLGWTVDTQYF. This chain links TRBV11-1 with TRBJ2-3, with a possible D match to TRBD1 (6 bases). Trimming cost V 1 base and J 5 bases, with 10 bases left between them. This CDR3 comprises 14 residues. Germline V gene lookup returns CDR1 SGHAT and CDR2 FQDESV (reference sequence).

This chain uses TRBV19 with TRBJ1-2; D ambiguous. CDR1 and CDR2 (germline): LNHDA, SQIVND (reference sequence). The CDR3 consists of 12 residues. V was clipped by 5 bases and J by 4 bases, with 8 bases between them. CDR3 loop: CASSEVSYGYTF. CDR3 bases: TGTGCCAGTAGTGAGGTATCCTATGGCTACACCTTC.

Remarks on this clone: Other DNA sequences in this specimen translate into the identical CDR3. The chain links TRBV5-1 to TRBJ1-3; D uncertain. This CDR3 region has 15 residues. CDR1 SGHRS and CDR2 YFSETQ come from the germline V gene. V lost 0 bases and J 0 bases, leaving 7 bases between the germline ends. The CDR3 DNA is TGCGCCAGCAGCTTGGGGGTAAACTCTGGAAACACCATATATTTT. Encoded protein: CASSLGVNSGNTIYF.

This chain connects TRBV21-1 to TRBJ2-7; no DNA check was done on the table's D call, TRBD2. TRBV21-1 represents a pseudogene. The CDR3 covers 15 residues. The CDR3 region has the DNA TGTGCCAGCAGCAAAATATTGGCGGGAGAGGACGAGCAGTACTTC. It encodes CASSKILAGEDEQYF.

The chain employs TRBV4-2 and TRBJ2-3; 9 bases fit TRBD2. Germline V gene sequence: CDR1 LGHNA, CDR2 YNFKEQ. Trimming removed 8 bases from V and 2 bases from J; junction bases left unmatched: 2. The CDR3 contains 13 residues. The CDR3 loop is CASWTSVTDTQYF. The DNA of the CDR3 is TGTGCCAGCTGGACTAGCGTCACAGATACGCAGTATTTT.

This clone was detected once. The V call is TRBV10-3, the J call TRBJ2-1; D gene unclear. Germline V lookup: CDR1 ENHRY, CDR2 SYGVKD. This CDR3 comprises 15 residues. The V and J ends lost 0 bases and 6 bases respectively, with 12 bases between them. The CDR3 sequence is CAISESDSYLNEQFF. CDR3 bases: TGTGCCATCAGTGAGTCGGATAGCTATCTCAATGAGCAGTTCTTC.

The chain recombines TRBV6-5 with TRBJ2-3; 7 nucleotides line up with TRBD2. This CDR3 contains 13 residues. The germline CDR1 and CDR2 sequences are MNHEY and SVGAGI. V was pared by 6 bases and J by 2 bases, with 2 bases of the junction left unmatched. As DNA, the CDR3 is TGTGCCAGCAGGAGCGGGACCACAGATACGCAGTATTTT. Amino acid sequence: CASRSGTTDTQYF.

The rearrangement links TRBV7-6 to TRBJ2-3, with TRBD1 as a possible D gene (5 bases). Deletions cut 4 bases from V and 0 bases from J, with 14 bases between. Germline CDR1 is SGHVS and CDR2 is FNYEAQ. This CDR3 contains 16 residues. This CDR3 is CASSSRASSSTDTQYF. CDR3 nucleotides: TGTGCCAGCAGCTCCAGGGCCTCTTCTAGCACAGATACGCAGTATTTT.

V and J are TRBV6-1 and TRBJ1-1, with TRBD1 matching over 7 bases. The CDR3 runs 12 residues. The V gene's germline CDR1 is MNHNS and CDR2 SASEGT. V shed 5 bases and J 7 bases; nucleotides not matched to a gene: 4. CDR3 nucleotides: TGTGCCAGCAGTATACGACAGGGTGAAGCTTTCTTT. It translates to CASSIRQGEAFF.

The V and J genes are TRBV7-9 and TRBJ1-4; TRBD1 matches 8 bases. Trimming at V came to 5 bases and at J to 11 bases, leaving 4 bases not matched to a gene. Germline V gives CDR1 SEHNR, CDR2 FQNEAQ (reference sequence). CDR3 length equals 12 residues. CDR3 DNA sequence: TGTGCCAGCAGCCCCCGGACAGGGAAACTGTTTTTT. It encodes CASSPRTGKLFF.

The chain combines TRBV28 with TRBJ1-2; D may be TRBD1 (5 bases). V dropped 5 bases and J dropped 4 bases, with 20 bases sitting between them. Germline CDR1 is MDHEN and CDR2 is SYDVKM. The CDR3 runs to 16 residues. The CDR3 reads CASSLPQGSATYGYTF. CDR3 nucleotides: TGTGCCAGCAGTCTACCCCAGGGTTCTGCGACCTATGGCTACACCTTC.

V is TRBV2 and J is TRBJ2-5; D is ambiguous. V lost 8 bases, J lost 2 bases, and 18 bases lay in between. The germline gives CDR1 SNHLY, CDR2 FYNNEI. CDR3 size: 15 residues. The CDR3 nucleotides read TGTGCCAGCCCCGCAGGAAAGGGCGGTCAAGAGACCCAGTACTTC. Protein sequence: CASPAGKGGQETQYF.

This clone was recorded once. Its ends do not fully match the called genes, so a read error is possible. The J gene is TRBJ2-1, the V gene TRBV10-3, with 10 positions matching TRBD1. Per germline, CDR1 ENHRY and CDR2 SYGVKD. The CDR3 runs 16 residues. For the CDR3, the DNA is TGTGCCAGCAGTTACTCGACAGGGGGCGTCTACAATGAGCAGTTCTTC. Translation gives CASSYSTGGVYNEQFF.

The chain couples TRBV29-1 to TRBJ2-7; TRBD2 matches 9 bases. After removal of 4 bases from V and 1 base from J, the junction contained 2 bases not matched to a gene. Looked up from germline, CDR1 is SQVTM and CDR2 is ANQGSEA. The CDR3 is made up of 13 amino acids. DNA for the CDR3: TGCAGCGTTGGACTAGCGGTTTCCTACGAGCAGTACTTC. This codes for CSVGLAVSYEQYF.

J is TRBJ2-1 and V is TRBV7-3, with 13 bases that match TRBD2. This CDR3 contains 15 residues. The V gene's germline CDR1 is SGHTA and CDR2 FQGTGA. Trimming at V came to 4 bases and at J to 13 bases, leaving 10 bases not matched to a gene. This CDR3 reads CASSSGLAGAQRQFF. In DNA form, the CDR3 reads TGTGCCAGCAGCTCCGGACTAGCGGGGGCGCAGCGACAGTTCTTC.

V and J are TRBV7-9 and TRBJ1-6, with TRBD1 as a possible D gene (5 bases). Trimming shortened V by 6 bases and J by 5 bases, and 14 bases separated the two germline ends. The CDR3 covers 15 residues. Germline CDR1 SEHNR, CDR2 FQNEAQ (reference sequence). CDR3 loop: CASRGVAPDNSPLHF. The CDR3, as DNA: TGTGCCAGCAGGGGGGTGGCACCCGATAATTCACCCCTCCACTTT.

The CDR3 sequence: CASSIESPLLAGGSYEQYF. The CDR3 DNA is TGTGCCAGTAGTATAGAATCCCCTCTCCTAGCGGGGGGCTCCTACGAGCAGTACTTC. The chain couples TRBV19 to TRBJ2-7; TRBD2 matches at 11 bases. The CDR3 is 19 residues long. V was pared by 0 bases and J by 0 bases, with 10 bases of the junction left unmatched. Germline lookup yields CDR1 LNHDA and CDR2 SQIVND (reference sequence).

This chain uses TRBV28 with TRBJ2-1; TRBD1 matches at 8 bases. CDR1 is MDHEN, CDR2 SYDVKM, per germline. Trimming took 4 bases from V and 4 from J; bases not matched to a gene: 12. The CDR3 extends over 17 amino acids. In nucleotides, the CDR3 is TGTGCCAGCAGTTCCCTCCCATACAGGGGGACTTACAATGAGCAGTTCTTC. It translates to CASSSLPYRGTYNEQFF.

In its sample, this clone was seen once. The chain uses TRBV28 and TRBJ2-1, with D perhaps TRBD1 or TRBD2 (5 bases each). This CDR3 has 12 amino acids. Trimming took 2 bases from V and 9 from J, leaving 8 bases between them. CDR1 is MDHEN and CDR2 is SYDVKM in the germline V gene. CDR3 DNA: TGTGCCAGCAGTTTAGTGGGGACTGAGCAGTTCTTC. Amino acids: CASSLVGTEQFF. Full variable domain (missing parts from reference TRBV28 and TRBJ2-1): DVKVTQSSRYLVKRTGEKVFLECVQDMDHENMFWYRQDPGLGLRLIYFSYDVKMKEKGDIPEGYSVSREKKERFSLILESASTNQTSMYLCASSLVGTEQFFGPGTRLTVL.

The J gene is TRBJ1-2, the V gene TRBV6-5; D gene uncertain. Germline V gene data show CDR1 as MNHEY and CDR2 as SVGAGI. This CDR3 region has 13 residues. Trimming cost V 6 bases and J 0 bases, with 8 bases left between them. CDR3: CASRPQPNYGYTF. CDR3 nucleotides: TGTGCCAGCAGGCCACAGCCTAACTATGGCTACACCTTC.

The genes are TRBV6-5 and TRBJ1-5, with D possibly TRBD1 on 5 matching bases. The CDR3 has 16 amino acids. The germline CDR1 and CDR2 sequences are MNHEY and SVGAGI. Trimming took 2 bases from V and 4 from J, leaving 15 bases between them. CDR3 amino acids: CASSYGRERPNQPQHF. Written as DNA, the CDR3 is TGTGCCAGCAGTTACGGCAGGGAGAGGCCTAATCAGCCCCAGCATTTT.

This chain connects TRBV7-8 to TRBJ2-2; TRBD2 agrees at 13 bases. Germline V gives CDR1 SGHVS, CDR2 FQNEAQ. The V segment lost 5 bases and the J segment 2 bases; nucleotides outside the gene matches: 8. The CDR3 extends over 18 amino acids. CDR3 protein: CASSLGLAGDTNTGELFF. For the CDR3, the DNA is TGTGCCAGCAGCCTCGGACTAGCGGGGGACACCAACACCGGGGAGCTGTTTTTT.

The chain uses TRBV21-1 and TRBJ2-3; the listed D gene, TRBD1, was not tested against the DNA. TRBV21-1 is a pseudogene locus. This CDR3 is built from 16 residues. DNA of the CDR3: TGTGCCAGCAGCAAAGATCACGAACACAGCACAGATACGCAGTATTTT. This codes for CASSKDHEHSTDTQYF.

This clone occurred once. The genes are TRBV15 and TRBJ1-5, with D uncertain. The CDR3 runs 14 residues. In germline, CDR1 is LNHNV, CDR2 YYDKDF (reference sequence). Trimming shortened V by 0 bases and J by 0 bases, and 3 bases separated the two germline ends. The CDR3 DNA follows: TGTGCCACCAGCAGAGATTATAGCAATCAGCCCCAGCATTTT. It codes for CATSRDYSNQPQHF.

The table lists this clone with a count of one. The sample has other DNA sequences that encode this CDR3 too. The V gene is TRBV9, the J gene TRBJ2-7, with a weak D call TRBD2 (5 bases). V lost 0 bases to trimming and J lost 1 base, with 5 bases between them. The CDR3 is 13 amino acids. CDR1 is SGDLS, CDR2 YYNGEE, per germline. In DNA form, the CDR3 reads TGTGCCAGCAGCGTAGCGGGATCCTACGAGCAGTACTTC. Translation: CASSVAGSYEQYF. Supplemented by reference TRBV9 and TRBJ2-7, the full variable domain reads DSGVTQTPKHLITATGQRVTLRCSPRSGDLSVYWYQQSLDQGLQFLIQYYNGEERAKGNILERFSAQQFPDLHSELNLSSLELGDSALYFCASSVAGSYEQYFGPGTRLTVT.

A remark on this clone: Other DNA sequences from this sample encode an identical CDR3 as well. The chain couples TRBV7-2 to TRBJ1-5; the D is unclear. The CDR3 covers 14 residues. Germline CDR1 reads SGHTA; CDR2 reads FQGNSA. Trimming pared 3 bases from V and 0 bases from J, leaving 6 bases between. This CDR3 reads CASSFGYSNQPQHF. In nucleotides, the CDR3 is TGTGCCAGCAGCTTCGGTTATAGCAATCAGCCCCAGCATTTT.

This chain links TRBV7-6 with TRBJ2-3; 7 bases agree with TRBD2. The CDR3 runs to 16 residues. Germline trimming cut 2 bases from V and 0 bases from J; bases unmatched to any gene: 5. The germline CDR1 and CDR2 sequences are SGHVS and FNYEAQ. In DNA, the CDR3 is TGTGCCAGCAGCTTAAATCCAGCGGGGAGCACAGATACGCAGTATTTT. This codes for CASSLNPAGSTDTQYF.